The 2 T cell receptor beta chains reported below all come from one sample, sequenced in a study of blood T cell repertoires in COVID-19. The data were produced by immunoSEQ multiplex PCR, yet TCRdb's version contains in-frame clones alone and is incomplete. Among some 89,000 clones listed, about 83% were seen once. Input material: peripheral blood. All receptors come from a human donor in a cohort sampled during active COVID-19.

The V and J genes are TRBV19 and TRBJ2-2; 7 bases agree with TRBD1. The CDR3 sequence is 14 residues long. Germline values: CDR1 LNHDA, CDR2 SQIVND (reference sequence). J was trimmed by 4 bases and V by 8 bases; bases with no gene match: 7. The CDR3 protein is CASEPGQITGELFF. CDR3 nucleotides: TGTGCCAGTGAACCGGGACAGATCACCGGGGAGCTGTTTTTT.

The rearrangement links TRBV3-1 (or the pseudogene TRBV3-2) to TRBJ2-4; 12 bases map to TRBD2. Germline trimming cut 4 bases from V and 6 bases from J; bases unmatched to any gene: 10. The CDR3 length is 17 residues. The germline V gene encodes CDR1 LGHDT and CDR2 YNNKEL (reference sequence). The CDR3 DNA is TGTGCCAGCAGCCTACGGACTAGCGGGAAGACACGAAACATTCAGTACTTC. Amino acids: CASSLRTSGKTRNIQYF.